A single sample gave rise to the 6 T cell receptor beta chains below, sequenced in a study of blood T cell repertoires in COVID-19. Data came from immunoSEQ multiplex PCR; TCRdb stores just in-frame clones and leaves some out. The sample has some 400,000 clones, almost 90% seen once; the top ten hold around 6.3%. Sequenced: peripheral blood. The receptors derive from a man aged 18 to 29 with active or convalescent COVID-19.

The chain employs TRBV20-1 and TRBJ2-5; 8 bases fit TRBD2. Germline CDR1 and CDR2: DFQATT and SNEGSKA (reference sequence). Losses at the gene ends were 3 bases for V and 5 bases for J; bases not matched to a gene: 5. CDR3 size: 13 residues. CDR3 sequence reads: CSASIPSGETQYF. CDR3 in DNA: TGCAGTGCTAGTATCCCTAGCGGGGAGACCCAGTACTTC.

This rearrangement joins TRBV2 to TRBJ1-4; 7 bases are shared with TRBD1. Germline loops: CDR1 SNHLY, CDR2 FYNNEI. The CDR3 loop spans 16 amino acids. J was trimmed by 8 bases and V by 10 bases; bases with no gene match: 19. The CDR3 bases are TGTGCCACAGGGGGTGGGGCCCTCGGGCGAAAGGAAAAACTGTTTTTT. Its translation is CATGGGALGRKEKLFF.

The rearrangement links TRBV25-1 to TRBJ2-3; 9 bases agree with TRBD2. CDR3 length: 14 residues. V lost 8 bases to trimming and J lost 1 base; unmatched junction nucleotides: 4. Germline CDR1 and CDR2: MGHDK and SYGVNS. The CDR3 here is CASGLAGGTDTQYF. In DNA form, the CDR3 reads TGTGCCAGCGGTTTAGCGGGGGGCACAGATACGCAGTATTTT.

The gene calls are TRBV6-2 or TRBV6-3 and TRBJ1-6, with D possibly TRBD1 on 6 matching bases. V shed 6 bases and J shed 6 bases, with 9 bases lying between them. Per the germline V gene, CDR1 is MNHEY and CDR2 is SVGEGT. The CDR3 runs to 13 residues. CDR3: CASSWTVNSPLHF. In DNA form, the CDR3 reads TGTGCCAGCAGCTGGACAGTTAATTCACCCCTCCACTTT.

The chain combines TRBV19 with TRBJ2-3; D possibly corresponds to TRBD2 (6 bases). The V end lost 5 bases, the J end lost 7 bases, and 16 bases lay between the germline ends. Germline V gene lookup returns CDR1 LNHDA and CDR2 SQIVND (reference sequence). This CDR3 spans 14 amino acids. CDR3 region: CASSPRGTYHTQYF. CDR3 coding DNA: TGTGCCAGTAGTCCCCGAGGGACTTACCATACGCAGTATTTT.

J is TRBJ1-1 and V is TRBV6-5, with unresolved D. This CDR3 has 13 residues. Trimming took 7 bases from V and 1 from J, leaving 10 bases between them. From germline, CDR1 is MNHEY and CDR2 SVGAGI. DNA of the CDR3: TGTGCCAGCATGACGACATGGAACACTGAAGCTTTCTTT. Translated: CASMTTWNTEAFF.